This T cell receptor beta chain was recovered during a study of cytomegalovirus exposure and HLA in healthy donors. This CDR3 spans 16 amino acids. The J segment lost 5 bases and the V segment lost 1 base, leaving 9 bases of the junction unmatched. Per the germline V gene, CDR1 is SGHTA and CDR2 is FQGNSA. The PCR employed 60 Vbeta primers together with 13 Jbeta primers. This table comes from immunoSEQ multiplex PCR, and its TCRdb copy is limited to in-frame clones, with some not included. The sample holds approximately 100,000 clones, around 79% seen once. Material for sequencing was PBMCs. This chain uses TRBV7-2 with TRBJ2-3, with 7 bases aligning to TRBD1. The TCR was taken from a male donor in good health and CMV-seropositive. The CDR3 sequence: CASSLGPDRVGDTQYF. CDR3 bases: TGTGCCAGCAGCTTAGGTCCCGACAGGGTAGGAGATACGCAGTATTTT.